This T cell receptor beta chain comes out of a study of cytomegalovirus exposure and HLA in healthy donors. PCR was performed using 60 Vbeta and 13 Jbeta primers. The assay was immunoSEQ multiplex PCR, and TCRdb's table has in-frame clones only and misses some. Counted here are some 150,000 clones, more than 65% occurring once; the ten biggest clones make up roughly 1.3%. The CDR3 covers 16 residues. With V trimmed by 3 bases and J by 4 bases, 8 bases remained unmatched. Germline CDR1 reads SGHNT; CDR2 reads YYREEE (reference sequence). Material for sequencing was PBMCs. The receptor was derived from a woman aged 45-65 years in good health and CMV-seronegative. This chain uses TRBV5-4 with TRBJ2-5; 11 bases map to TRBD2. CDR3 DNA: TGTGCCAGCAGCTACAAGACTAGCGGGAATCGAGAGACCCAGTACTTC. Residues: CASSYKTSGNRETQYF.